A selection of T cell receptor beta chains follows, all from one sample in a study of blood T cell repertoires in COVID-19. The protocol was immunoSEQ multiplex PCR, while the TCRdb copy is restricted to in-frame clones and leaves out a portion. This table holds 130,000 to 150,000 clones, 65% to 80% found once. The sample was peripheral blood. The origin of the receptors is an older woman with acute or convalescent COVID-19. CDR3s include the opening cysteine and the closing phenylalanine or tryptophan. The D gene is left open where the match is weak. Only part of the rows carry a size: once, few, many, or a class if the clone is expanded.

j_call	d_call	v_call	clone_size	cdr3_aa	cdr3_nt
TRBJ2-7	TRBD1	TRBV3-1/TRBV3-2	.	CASSPGGYEQYF	TGTGCCAGCAGCCCAGGGGGTTACGAGCAGTACTTC
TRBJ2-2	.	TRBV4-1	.	CASSQGGYTGELFF	TGCGCCAGCAGCCAAGGAGGGTACACCGGGGAGCTGTTTTTT
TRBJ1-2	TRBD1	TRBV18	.	CASSANRDRGYGYTF	TGTGCCAGCTCAGCAAACCGGGACAGGGGCTATGGCTACACCTTC
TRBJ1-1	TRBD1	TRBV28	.	CASSRQGAVTEAFF	TGTGCCAGCAGTCGACAGGGGGCAGTCACTGAAGCTTTCTTT
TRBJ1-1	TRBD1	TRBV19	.	CASSMLRTGEFSEAFF	TGTGCCAGTAGTATGCTAAGGACAGGGGAGTTCAGTGAAGCTTTCTTT
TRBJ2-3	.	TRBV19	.	CASSYGGETDTQYF	TGTGCCAGTAGCTACGGAGGGGAGACAGATACGCAGTATTTT
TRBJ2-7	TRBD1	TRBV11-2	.	CASSSDRASEQYF	TGTGCCAGCAGCTCCGACAGGGCTAGCGAGCAGTACTTC
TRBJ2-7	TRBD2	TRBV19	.	CASGGTSGIWNEQYF	TGTGCCAGTGGGGGCACTAGCGGGATATGGAACGAGCAGTACTTC
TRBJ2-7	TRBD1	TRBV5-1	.	CASSYHSGTGRNYEQYF	TGCGCCAGCAGCTATCATTCCGGGACAGGGAGAAACTACGAGCAGTACTTC
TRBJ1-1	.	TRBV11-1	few	CASSLTGMGTEAFF	TGTGCCAGCAGCTTAACAGGGATGGGCACTGAAGCTTTCTTT
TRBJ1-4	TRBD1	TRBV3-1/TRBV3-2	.	CASSQMTGKNEKLFF	TGTGCCAGCAGCCAAATGACAGGGAAGAATGAAAAACTGTTTTTT
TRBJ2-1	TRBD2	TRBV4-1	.	CASSQSNLAGDEQFF	TGCGCCAGCAGCCAAAGTAATCTAGCGGGTGATGAGCAGTTCTTC
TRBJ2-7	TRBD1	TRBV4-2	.	CASSQEPSSSGGATYEQYF	TGTGCCAGCAGCCAAGAGCCCTCCTCGTCAGGGGGTGCAACCTACGAGCAGTACTTC
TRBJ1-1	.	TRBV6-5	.	CASSYETDTEAFF	TGTGCCAGCAGTTACGAGACAGATACTGAAGCTTTCTTT
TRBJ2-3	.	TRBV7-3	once	CASSLAGGSTDTQYF	TGTGCCAGCAGCTTAGCGGGCGGTAGCACAGATACGCAGTATTTT
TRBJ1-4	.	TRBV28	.	CASSNWKVGGRGEKLFF	TGTGCCAGCAGTAACTGGAAGGTGGGAGGCCGTGGTGAAAAACTGTTTTTT
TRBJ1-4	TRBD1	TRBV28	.	CASSLFRDRGKVRANEKLFF	TGTGCCAGCAGTTTATTTAGGGACAGGGGTAAAGTTAGAGCTAATGAAAAACTGTTTTTT
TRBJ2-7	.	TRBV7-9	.	CASSFPGSFGEQYF	TGTGCCAGCAGCTTTCCCGGGAGTTTCGGCGAGCAGTACTTC
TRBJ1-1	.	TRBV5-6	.	CASSFGPPGNTEAFF	TGTGCCAGCAGCTTTGGCCCGCCAGGGAACACTGAAGCTTTCTTT
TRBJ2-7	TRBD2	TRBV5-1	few	CASSSAPTGLASSISYEQYF	TGCGCCAGCAGCTCCGCCCCCACTGGACTAGCGAGCTCCATCTCCTACGAGCAGTACTTC
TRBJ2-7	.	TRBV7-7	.	CASSARQVSSDEQYF	TGTGCCAGCAGCGCCCGACAGGTATCGTCGGACGAGCAGTACTTC
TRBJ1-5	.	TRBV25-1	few	CASSQGGDQPQHF	TGTGCCAGCAGCCAGGGAGGAGATCAGCCCCAGCATTTT